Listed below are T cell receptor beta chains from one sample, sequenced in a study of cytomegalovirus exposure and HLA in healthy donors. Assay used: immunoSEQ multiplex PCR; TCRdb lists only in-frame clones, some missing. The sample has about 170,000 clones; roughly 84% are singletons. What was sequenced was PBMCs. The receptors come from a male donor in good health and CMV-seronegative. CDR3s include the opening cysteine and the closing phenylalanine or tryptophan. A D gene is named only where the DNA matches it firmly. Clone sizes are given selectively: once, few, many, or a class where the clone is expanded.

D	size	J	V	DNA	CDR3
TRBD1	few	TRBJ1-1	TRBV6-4	TGTGCCAGCAGTGAGGCAACAGGGGGCACTGAAGCTTTCTTT	CASSEATGGTEAFF
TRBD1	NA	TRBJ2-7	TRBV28	TGTGCCAGCAGACCCACAGGGGGCGAGCCATCCTACGAGCAGTACTTC	CASRPTGGEPSYEQYF
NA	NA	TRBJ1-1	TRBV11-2	TGTGCCAGCAGTAGTAGCCGATTCACTGAAGCTTTCTTT	CASSSSRFTEAFF
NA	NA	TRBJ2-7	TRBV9	TGTGCCAGCAGCACCCAACAGGGCTTCGAGCAGTACTTC	CASSTQQGFEQYF
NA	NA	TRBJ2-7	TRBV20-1	TGCAGTGCGACACAGGGAAACGAGCAGTACTTC	CSATQGNEQYF
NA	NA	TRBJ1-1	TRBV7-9	TGTGCCAGCAGCTTAGTTCCAGGGGTGAACACTGAAGCTTTCTTT	CASSLVPGVNTEAFF
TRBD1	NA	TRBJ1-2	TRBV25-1	TGTGCCAGCAGGGGGACAGGGGCGGGACATGGCTACACCTTC	CASRGTGAGHGYTF
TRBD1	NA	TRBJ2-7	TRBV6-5	TGTGCCAGCAGTTCTGGGACAGGGTGGACCTCCTACGAGCAGTACTTC	CASSSGTGWTSYEQYF
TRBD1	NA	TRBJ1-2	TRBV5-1	TGCGCCAGCAGCACTACGGGACAGGACTATGGCTACACCTTC	CASSTTGQDYGYTF
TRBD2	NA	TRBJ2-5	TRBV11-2	TGTGCCAGCAGCTTCCGGCGGGCGGGAGGGCCGGGAGAGACCCAGTACTTC	CASSFRRAGGPGETQYF
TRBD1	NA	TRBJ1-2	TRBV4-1	TGCGCCAGCAGCCAAGCGGGACAGGGTTGGTATGGCTACACCTTC	CASSQAGQGWYGYTF
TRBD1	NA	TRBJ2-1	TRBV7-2	TGTGCCAGCAGCTTAGATGTCGGACAGGGGGCCGATGAGCAGTTCTTC	CASSLDVGQGADEQFF
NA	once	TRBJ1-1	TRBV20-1	TGCAGTGCGCGTGAAGCTTTCTTT	CSAREAFF
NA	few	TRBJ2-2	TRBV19	TGTGCCAGTAGTCCCGCCCGTCGGGGATCGAACACCGGGGAGCTGTTTTTT	CASSPARRGSNTGELFF
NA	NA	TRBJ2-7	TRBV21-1	TGTGCCAGCAGCACCAGACAGGGGGCTAGCTACGAGCAGTACTTC	CASSTRQGASYEQYF
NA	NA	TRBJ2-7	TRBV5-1	TGCGCCAGCAGCTTGGGAGGGACCTACGAGCAGTACTTC	CASSLGGTYEQYF
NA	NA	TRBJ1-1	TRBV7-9	TGTGCCAGCAGCTTACTCGGGTGGGGGGACACTGAAGCTTTCTTT	CASSLLGWGDTEAFF
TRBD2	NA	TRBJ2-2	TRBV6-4	TGTGCCAGCAGTGACTCGATGATAGCGGGGGACACCGGGGAGCTGTTTTTT	CASSDSMIAGDTGELFF
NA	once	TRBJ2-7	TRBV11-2	TGTGCCAGCAGCGGGACTTACGAGCAGTACTTC	CASSGTYEQYF
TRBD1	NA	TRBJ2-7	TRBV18	TGTGCCAGCTCACTGCCGGGACAGACCCACGAGCAGTACTTC	CASSLPGQTHEQYF
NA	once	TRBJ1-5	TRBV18	TGTGCCAGCTCTCAGGACAAATATAGCAATCAGCCCCAGCATTTT	CASSQDKYSNQPQHF
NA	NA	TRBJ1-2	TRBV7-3	TGTGCCAGCAGTCTAGGGGGTTACGGCTATGGCTACACCTTC	CASSLGGYGYGYTF
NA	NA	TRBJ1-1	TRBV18	TGTGCCAGCTCGTCAAGCTTCAGGGGCGGCACTGAAGCTTTCTTT	CASSSSFRGGTEAFF
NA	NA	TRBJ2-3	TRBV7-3	TGTGCCAGCAGCTTATTCGGCGGTTACACAGATACGCAGTATTTT	CASSLFGGYTDTQYF
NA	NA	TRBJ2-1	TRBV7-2	TGTGCCAGCAGCTTAGAGAGGCAGTCCCATGAGCAGTTCTTC	CASSLERQSHEQFF
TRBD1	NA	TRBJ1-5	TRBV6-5	TGTGCCAGCAGGTACGGACAGGGTCGGCCCCAGCATTTT	CASRYGQGRPQHF
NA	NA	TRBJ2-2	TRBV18	TGTGCCAGCTCACCACGGGGGACAAACACCGGGGAGCTGTTTTTT	CASSPRGTNTGELFF
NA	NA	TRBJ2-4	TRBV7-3	TGTGCCAGCAGCTCCGGACAGCTAGCCAAAAACATTCAGTACTTC	CASSSGQLAKNIQYF